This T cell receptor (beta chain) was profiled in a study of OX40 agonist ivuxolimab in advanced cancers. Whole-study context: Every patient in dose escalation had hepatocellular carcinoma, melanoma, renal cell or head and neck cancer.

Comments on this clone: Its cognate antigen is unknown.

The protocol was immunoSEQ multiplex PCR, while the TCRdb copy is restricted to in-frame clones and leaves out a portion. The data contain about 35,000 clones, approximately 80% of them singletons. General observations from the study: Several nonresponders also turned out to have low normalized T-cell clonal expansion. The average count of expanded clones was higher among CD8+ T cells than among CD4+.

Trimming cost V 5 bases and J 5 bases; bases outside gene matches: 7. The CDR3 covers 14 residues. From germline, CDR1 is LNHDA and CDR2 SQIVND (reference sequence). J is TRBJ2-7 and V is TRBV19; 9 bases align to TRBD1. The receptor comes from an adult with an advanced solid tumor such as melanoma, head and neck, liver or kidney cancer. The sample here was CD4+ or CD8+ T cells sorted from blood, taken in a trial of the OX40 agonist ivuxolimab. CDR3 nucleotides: TGTGCCAGTAGTGATGGACAGGGGCTCAACGAGCAGTACTTC. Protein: CASSDGQGLNEQYF.